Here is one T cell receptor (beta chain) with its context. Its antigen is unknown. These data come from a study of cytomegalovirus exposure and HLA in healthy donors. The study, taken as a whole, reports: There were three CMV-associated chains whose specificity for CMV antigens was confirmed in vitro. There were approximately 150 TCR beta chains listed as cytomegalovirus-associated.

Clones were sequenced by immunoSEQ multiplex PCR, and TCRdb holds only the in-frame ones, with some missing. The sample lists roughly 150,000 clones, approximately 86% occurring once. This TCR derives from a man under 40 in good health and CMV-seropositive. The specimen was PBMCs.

CDR3 sequence reads: CASSYSLAGAEETQYF. The DNA of the CDR3 is TGTGCCAGCAGTTACTCACTAGCGGGGGCAGAAGAGACCCAGTACTTC. The V call is TRBV6-5, the J call TRBJ2-5, with 11 bases lining up with TRBD2. With 0 bases clipped from V and 3 bases from J, the junction kept 3 bases outside the gene matches. Germline-derived CDR1 and CDR2 are MNHEY and SVGAGI. This CDR3 spans 16 amino acids.